This T cell receptor (beta chain) was identified in a study of response to subunit inactivated influenza vaccine. General study findings and limits: The study's authors posited that every seasonal influenza vaccination enlists few new T cells.

The V end lost 1 base, the J end lost 9 bases, and 10 bases lay between the germline ends. The CDR3 sequence is 14 residues long. Germline CDR1 MNHEY, CDR2 SMNVEV (reference sequence). Concerning this clonotype itself: What it binds is not known.

TCRdb re-called the RT-PCR reads through MiXCR, storing one row per CDR3 protein. Of 430,000 or so distinct CDR3 sequences in the sample, roughly 9.8% were seen once. The material was PBMCs from blood, obtained roughly 6 weeks after vaccination. The rearrangement uses TRBV27 and TRBJ1-6; weak D call: TRBD1 (5 bases). The sequence was obtained from a man between 45 and 60 years old who received an inactivated influenza vaccine. CDR3 bases: TGTGCCAGCAGTTTATGGCAGGGAGGTTCACCCCTCCACTTT. Protein: CASSLWQGGSPLHF.